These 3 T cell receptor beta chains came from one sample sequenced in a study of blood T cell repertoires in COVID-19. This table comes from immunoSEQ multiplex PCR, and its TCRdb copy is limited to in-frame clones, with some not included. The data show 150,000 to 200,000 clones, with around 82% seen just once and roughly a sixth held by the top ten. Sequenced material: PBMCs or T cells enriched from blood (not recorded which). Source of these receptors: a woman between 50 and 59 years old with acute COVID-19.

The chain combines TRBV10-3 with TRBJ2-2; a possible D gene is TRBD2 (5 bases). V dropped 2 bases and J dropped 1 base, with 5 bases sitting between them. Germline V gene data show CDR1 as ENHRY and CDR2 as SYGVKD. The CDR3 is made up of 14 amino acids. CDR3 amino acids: CAISEAGNTGELFF. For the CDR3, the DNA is TGTGCCATCAGTGAGGCGGGGAACACCGGGGAGCTGTTTTTT.

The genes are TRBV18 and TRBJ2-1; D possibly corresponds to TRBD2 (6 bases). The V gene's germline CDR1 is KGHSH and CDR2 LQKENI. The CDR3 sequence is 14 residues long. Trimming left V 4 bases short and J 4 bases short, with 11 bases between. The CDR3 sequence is CASSLGGTYNEQFF. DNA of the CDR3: TGTGCCAGCTCACTGGGCGGGACGTACAATGAGCAGTTCTTC. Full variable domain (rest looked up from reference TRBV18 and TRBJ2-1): NAGVMQNPRHLVRRRGQEARLRCSPMKGHSHVYWYRQLPEEGLKFMVYLQKENIIDESGMPKERFSAEFPKEGPSILRIQQVVRGDSAAYFCASSLGGTYNEQFFGPGTRLTVL.

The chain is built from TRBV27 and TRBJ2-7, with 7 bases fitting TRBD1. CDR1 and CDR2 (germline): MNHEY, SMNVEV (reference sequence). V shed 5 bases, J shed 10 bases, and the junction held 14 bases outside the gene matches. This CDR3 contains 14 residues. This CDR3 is CASSPLGTVPSQYV. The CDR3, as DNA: TGTGCCAGCAGTCCATTAGGGACAGTCCCTTCTCAGTACGTC.